Listed below are T cell receptor beta chains from one sample, sequenced in a study of T cells in Graves' hyperthyroidism and ophthalmopathy. TCRdb itself ran the multiplex PCR reads through MiXCR, one entry per CDR3 protein. Of 250,000 to 350,000 distinct CDR3 sequences in the sample, approximately 21% were seen once. Sequenced: blood. The receptors derive from a man younger than 40 with Graves' ophthalmopathy. The CDR3 runs from the conserved cysteine through the conserved F or W. The order of the fields is J gene, V gene, clone size, D gene, CDR3 DNA, CDR3 protein. D genes are given only for firm matches. The size of a clone is reported for some rows only, either as once, few or many, or as a class for expanded clones.

j_call: TRBJ2-4
v_call: TRBV5-1
clone_size: few
d_call: .
cdr3_nt: TGCGCCAGCAGCTCTCAGGGACAACAAAACATTCAGTACTTC
cdr3_aa: CASSSQGQQNIQYF

j_call: TRBJ2-1
v_call: TRBV5-1
clone_size: few
d_call: .
cdr3_nt: TGCGCCAGCAGCTTGGAAGACTGGGTCAATGAGCAGTTCTTC
cdr3_aa: CASSLEDWVNEQFF

j_call: TRBJ2-1
v_call: TRBV11-3
clone_size: many
d_call: .
cdr3_nt: TGTGCCAGCAGCCGAGTAGGGGGGGAAGTCTCCTACAATGAGCAGTTCTTC
cdr3_aa: CASSRVGGEVSYNEQFF

j_call: TRBJ2-5
v_call: TRBV12-3/TRBV12-4
clone_size: few
d_call: TRBD2
cdr3_nt: TGTGCCAGCAGTTTACGTCGACTAGCGGGTTTGGGAGAGACCCAGTACTTC
cdr3_aa: CASSLRRLAGLGETQYF

j_call: TRBJ2-7
v_call: TRBV20-1
clone_size: many
d_call: .
cdr3_nt: TGCAGTGCTAGACAGGGTTACGAGCAGTACTTC
cdr3_aa: CSARQGYEQYF

j_call: TRBJ2-5
v_call: TRBV7-9
clone_size: .
d_call: .
cdr3_nt: TGTGCCAGCAGCTCTTCCAGGGGAGAGACCCAGTACTTC
cdr3_aa: CASSSSRGETQYF

j_call: TRBJ2-7
v_call: TRBV20-1
clone_size: few
d_call: TRBD2
cdr3_nt: TGCAGTGCTAGAAGAAAGGGACTAGCGTATTACGAGCAGTACTTC
cdr3_aa: CSARRKGLAYYEQYF

j_call: TRBJ2-1
v_call: TRBV7-3
clone_size: few
d_call: TRBD2
cdr3_nt: TGTGCCAGCAGCTTAGGCCTAGCGGGAGACGAAGGTGAGCAGTTCTTC
cdr3_aa: CASSLGLAGDEGEQFF

j_call: TRBJ1-1
v_call: TRBV28
clone_size: few
d_call: .
cdr3_nt: TGTGCCAGCAGTTCCCGAAGCTTAAACACTGAAGCTTTCTTT
cdr3_aa: CASSSRSLNTEAFF

j_call: TRBJ2-3
v_call: TRBV6-1
clone_size: few
d_call: TRBD2
cdr3_nt: TGTGCCAGCAGGAAACTAGCGGGAGGGCCTCGCACAGATACGCAGTATTTT
cdr3_aa: CASRKLAGGPRTDTQYF

j_call: TRBJ2-3
v_call: TRBV20-1
clone_size: few
d_call: .
cdr3_nt: TGCAGTGCCAGCCTCGTGGGGAGAAGGGCAGATACGCAGTATTTT
cdr3_aa: CSASLVGRRADTQYF

j_call: TRBJ2-2
v_call: TRBV2
clone_size: many
d_call: .
cdr3_nt: TGTGCCAGCAGCATTACCGGGCAGGGCGGGCTGTTTTTT
cdr3_aa: CASSITGQGGLFF